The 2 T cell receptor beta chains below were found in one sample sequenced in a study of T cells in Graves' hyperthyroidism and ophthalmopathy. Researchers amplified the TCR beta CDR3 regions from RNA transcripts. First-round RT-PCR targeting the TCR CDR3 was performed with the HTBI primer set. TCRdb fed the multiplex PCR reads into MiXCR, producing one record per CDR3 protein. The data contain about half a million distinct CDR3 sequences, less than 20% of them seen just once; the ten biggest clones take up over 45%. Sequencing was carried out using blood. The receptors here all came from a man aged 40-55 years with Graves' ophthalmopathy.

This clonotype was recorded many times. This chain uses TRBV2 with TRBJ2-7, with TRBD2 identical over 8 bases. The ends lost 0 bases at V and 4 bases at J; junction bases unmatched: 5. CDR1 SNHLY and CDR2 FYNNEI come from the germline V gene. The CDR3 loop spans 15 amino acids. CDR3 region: CASSEALASGYEQYF. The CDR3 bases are TGTGCCAGCAGTGAAGCGCTTGCTAGCGGGTACGAGCAGTACTTC.

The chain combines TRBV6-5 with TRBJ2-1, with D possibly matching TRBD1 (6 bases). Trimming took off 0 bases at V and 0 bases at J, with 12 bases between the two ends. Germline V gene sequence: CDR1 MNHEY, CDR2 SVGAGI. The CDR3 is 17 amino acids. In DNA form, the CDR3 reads TGTGCCAGCAGTTACTCGATTGGACAGAGCTCCTACAATGAGCAGTTCTTC. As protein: CASSYSIGQSSYNEQFF.